Shown below are 32 T cell receptor beta chains from a single sample sequenced in a study of human T cells and chemical hapten exposure (dated by TCRdb to the early 2020s). Library creation used RACE. Sequencing instrument: NextSeq 500. TCRdb passed the public sequencing reads through fastp at Q25 and MiXCR, retaining productive beta sequences. Under each unique CDR3 protein, matching rows form one entry showing the most common genes and DNA. The sample profile shows around 330,000 distinct CDR3 sequences; about 5% of them were found once. More than 8% of the sample rests with the top ten. This specimen's time point label, interpreted: pre-sensitization, week 0. In light of the paper, this sample's treatment or condition label describes: therapeutic diphenylcyclopropenone sensitization with weekly scalp DPC. The sequenced sample was whole blood, obtained in connection with sensitization to the hapten diphenylcyclopropenone (DPC). These receptor sequences come from a woman in her late teens or twenties with alopecia areata. Some clones in this sample may be carry-over from other donors' samples.

Many counts were recorded for this clonotype. V is TRBV12-3 or TRBV12-4 and J is TRBJ2-1; 10 bases are shared with TRBD2. V was pared by 6 bases and J by 4 bases, with 6 bases of the junction left unmatched. The CDR3 runs 15 residues. This chain's CDR3 is CASSISGGVYNEQFF. The CDR3 DNA reads TGTGCCAGCAGCATAAGCGGGGGGGTTTACAATGAGCAGTTCTTC.

The table lists this clonotype with a few counts. The genes are TRBV7-2 and TRBJ1-2; D remains unclear. Trimming cost V 1 base and J 6 bases, with 9 bases left between them. CDR3 size: 13 residues. Germline CDR1 SGHTA, CDR2 FQGNSA. CDR3 DNA: TGTGCCAGCAGCTTAGAGTCAGGTGATGGCTACACCTTC. It yields the protein CASSLESGDGYTF.

This clonotype turned up a few times. The chain links TRBV6-2 or TRBV6-3 to TRBJ2-7; 9 bases align to TRBD1. V was pared by 5 bases and J by 5 bases, with 16 bases of the junction left unmatched. This CDR3 is 17 amino acids long. Per germline, CDR1 MNHEY and CDR2 SVGEGT. In DNA form, the CDR3 reads TGTGCCAGCAGTCTCTTCCCTTTGGGGACAGGGAAAGACGAGCAGTACTTC. Its translation is CASSLFPLGTGKDEQYF.

This clonotype was observed many times. The V and J genes are TRBV18 and TRBJ1-5, with D perhaps TRBD1 (5 bases). The V and J ends lost 0 bases and 7 bases respectively, with 7 bases between them. The CDR3 sequence is 13 residues long. In germline, CDR1 is KGHSH, CDR2 LQKENI. The CDR3 protein is CASSPPGGQPQHF. In DNA, the CDR3 is TGTGCCAGCTCACCACCGGGGGGACAGCCCCAGCATTTT.

This clonotype was detected only a few times. The chain carries TRBV10-3 and TRBJ1-1; D call uncertain. The germline V gene encodes CDR1 ENHRY and CDR2 SYGVKD. The CDR3 contains 15 residues. V dropped 0 bases and J dropped 1 base, with 9 bases sitting between them. The CDR3, as DNA: TGTGCCATCAGTGAGTCTCAACTCTGGAACACTGAAGCTTTCTTT. Amino acids: CAISESQLWNTEAFF.

The chain joins TRBV5-1 to TRBJ2-3; 7 bases agree with TRBD1. CDR3 length: 15 amino acids. The germline V gene encodes CDR1 SGHRS and CDR2 YFSETQ. V lost 3 bases to trimming and J lost 4 bases; unmatched junction nucleotides: 8. The CDR3 region is CASSSVTGSADTQYF. The DNA of the CDR3 is TGCGCCAGCAGCTCGGTGACAGGGAGTGCAGATACGCAGTATTTT.

The V and J genes are TRBV12-5 and TRBJ2-3; D not resolved. This CDR3 contains 12 residues. The V gene lost 1 base and the J gene lost 6 bases, with 5 bases spanning the gap. CDR1 is LGHNT and CDR2 is FRNRAP in the germline V gene. CDR3 protein: CASGLGRDTQYF. The CDR3 bases are TGTGCTAGTGGTTTGGGAAGGGATACGCAGTATTTT. Drawing the rest from reference TRBV12-5 and TRBJ2-3, the complete variable domain is DARVTQTPRHKVTEMGQEVTMRCQPILGHNTVFWYRQTMMQGLELLAYFRNRAPLDDSGMPKDRFSAEMPDATLATLKIQPSEPRDSAVYFCASGLGRDTQYFGPGTRLTVL.

This clonotype has ten or more counts. The genes are TRBV9 and TRBJ2-7; the D gene is possibly TRBD1 (7 bases). CDR1 and CDR2 from the germline V gene are SGDLS and YYNGEE. This CDR3 region has 14 residues. Trimming took 4 bases from V and 4 from J, leaving 15 bases between them. Written as DNA, the CDR3 is TGTGCCAGCAGCCCCTTCCAGGGGGGTTACGAGCAGTACTTC. Translation: CASSPFQGGYEQYF.

The V and J genes are TRBV14 and TRBJ2-7, with unresolved D. Germline V lookup: CDR1 SGHDN, CDR2 FVKESK. This CDR3 contains 15 residues. V dropped 0 bases and J dropped 5 bases, with 14 bases sitting between them. CDR3: CASSQDGSFANEQYF. In nucleotides, the CDR3 is TGTGCCAGCAGCCAAGACGGGTCCTTTGCCAACGAGCAGTACTTC.

This sequence joins TRBV18 and TRBJ2-1; a possible D gene is TRBD2 (6 bases). V was cut by 3 bases and J by 5 bases, with 14 bases left in between. This CDR3 contains 15 residues. The germline V gene has CDR1 KGHSH and CDR2 LQKENI. DNA of the CDR3: TGTGCCAGCTCACCTTTCCTAGCGCCAGACAATGAGCAGTTCTTC. This sequence encodes CASSPFLAPDNEQFF.

This clonotype has a handful of counts. The gene calls are TRBV9 and TRBJ2-2, with D perhaps being TRBD1 or TRBD2 (5 bases each). CDR1 is SGDLS, CDR2 YYNGEE, per germline. The CDR3 is 16 amino acids. V lost 4 bases and J 5 bases, leaving 18 bases between the germline ends. The CDR3 region is CASSSWAAEGTGELFF. CDR3 DNA sequence: TGTGCCAGCAGCTCATGGGCGGCAGAGGGGACCGGGGAGCTGTTTTTT.

The table lists this clonotype with a few counts. The rearrangement uses TRBV25-1 and TRBJ2-7; D gene unclear. The CDR3 contains 15 residues. Trimming removed 4 bases from V and 3 bases from J, with 16 bases in between. From germline, CDR1 is MGHDK and CDR2 SYGVNS. The DNA of the CDR3 is TGTGCCAGCAGTGGCCATGGAGACACCGGCTACGAGCAGTACTTC. The encoded protein is CASSGHGDTGYEQYF.

In its sample, this clonotype was seen many times. The chain joins TRBV3-1 to TRBJ2-7, with D possibly TRBD2 on 6 matching bases. This CDR3 has 12 residues. The germline gives CDR1 LGHDT, CDR2 YNNKEL (reference sequence). With 4 bases removed from V and 7 bases from J, the gap between germline ends came to 11 bases. The CDR3 region has the DNA TGTGCCAGCAGCCCCATCCGGGGGGAGCAGTACTTC. It yields the protein CASSPIRGEQYF.

The chain is built from TRBV4-3 and TRBJ2-1; 8 nucleotides agree with TRBD1. The J segment lost 8 bases and the V segment lost 1 base, leaving 10 bases of the junction unmatched. The CDR3 has 16 amino acids. Germline V lookup: CDR1 LGHNA, CDR2 YSLEER. Written as DNA, the CDR3 is TGCGCCAGCAGCCAAGGAATAGGACAGGGTAAGGATGAGCAGTTCTTC. Its translation: CASSQGIGQGKDEQFF.

The V and J genes are TRBV20-1 and TRBJ2-2, with 9 bases identical to TRBD2. CDR1 is DFQATT, CDR2 SNEGSKA, per germline (reference sequence). The CDR3 is 16 amino acids. J lost 1 base, V lost 1 base, and 4 bases had no gene match. CDR3 nucleotides: TGCAGTGCTAGAGTCAGCGGGGGGTGGAACACCGGGGAGCTGTTTTTT. Translated: CSARVSGGWNTGELFF.

This chain joins TRBV6-2 or TRBV6-3 and TRBJ1-5; possibly TRBD1 for D (5 bases). The CDR3 runs to 16 residues. CDR1 is MNHEY and CDR2 is SVGEGT in the germline V gene. Trimming took 8 bases from V and 2 from J, leaving 19 bases between them. The chain's CDR3 is CASQYDRMIGNQPQHF. The CDR3 DNA is TGTGCCAGCCAATATGACAGAATGATCGGCAATCAGCCCCAGCATTTT.

This clonotype was detected only a few times. The rearrangement uses TRBV5-4 and TRBJ2-3; 8 bases map to TRBD1. V lost 3 bases, J lost 3 bases, and 12 bases stayed unmatched. The CDR3 is made up of 17 amino acids. In germline, CDR1 is SGHNT, CDR2 YYREEE (reference sequence). In DNA, the CDR3 is TGTGCCAGCAGCTACCGGACAGGGAAGAGATCGACAGATACGCAGTATTTT. Translation gives CASSYRTGKRSTDTQYF.

This clonotype was seen many times. As DNA, the CDR3 is TGTGCCAGCAGCCTGACTAGCGCCAGAGATACGCAGTATTTT. Protein product: CASSLTSARDTQYF. The rearrangement uses TRBV7-2 and TRBJ2-3, with 8 bases fitting TRBD2. J gave up 5 bases and V 5 bases, and 6 bases lay outside the gene matches. The CDR3 is made up of 14 amino acids. CDR1 is SGHTA, CDR2 FQGNSA, per germline. Full variable domain (outside the CDR3, taken from reference TRBV7-2 and TRBJ2-3): GAGVSQSPSNKVTEKGKDVELRCDPISGHTALYWYRQSLGQGLEFLIYFQGNSAPDKSGLPSDRFSAERTGGSVSTLTIQRTQQEDSAVYLCASSLTSARDTQYFGPGTRLTVL.

This clonotype has a count of ten or more. V usage is TRBV4-2 and J usage is TRBJ1-1; D unclear. Looked up from germline, CDR1 is LGHNA and CDR2 is YNFKEQ. With 5 bases removed from V and 1 base from J, the gap between germline ends came to 8 bases. The CDR3 length is 13 residues. The CDR3 sequence is CASSSNKNTEAFF. For the CDR3, the DNA is TGTGCCAGCAGCTCTAATAAGAACACTGAAGCTTTCTTT.

The V and J genes are TRBV20-1 and TRBJ1-5; no definite D call. Between the trimmed V and J ends, which lost 0 bases and 2 bases, there was a span of 5 bases. This CDR3 is 13 amino acids long. Germline V lookup: CDR1 DFQATT, CDR2 SNEGSKA (reference sequence). The CDR3 DNA reads as TGCAGTGCTAGAGAGCCGGGCAATCAGCCCCAGCATTTT. Translation: CSAREPGNQPQHF.

This clonotype showed up many times. The genes are TRBV7-9 and TRBJ2-3, with 10 positions matching TRBD2. The CDR3 is made up of 15 amino acids. J lost 4 bases, V lost 5 bases, and 6 bases had no gene match. Germline V CDR1 and CDR2: SEHNR, FQNEAQ (reference sequence). CDR3 DNA sequence: TGTGCCAGCAGCCCGGGACTAGCGCTCGCAGATACGCAGTATTTT. Translating gives CASSPGLALADTQYF.

The sample holds a few counts of this clonotype. The CDR3 spells CATQPRDTQYF. Here the CDR3 DNA reads TGTGCCACGCAGCCCAGAGATACGCAGTATTTT. The chain has TRBV6-1 and TRBJ2-3; D uncertain. V lost 10 bases, J lost 5 bases, and 10 bases lay in between. The CDR3 is 11 amino acids. CDR1 is MNHNS, CDR2 SASEGT, per germline.

This clonotype was recorded at least ten times. The chain links TRBV20-1 to TRBJ1-4, with unresolved D. The germline V gene encodes CDR1 DFQATT and CDR2 SNEGSKA (reference sequence). Trimming took off 2 bases at V and 0 bases at J, with 10 bases between the two ends. This CDR3 region has 15 residues. CDR3 bases: TGCAGTGCTAGATTGGGGAGGGCAACTAATGAAAAACTGTTTTTT. Amino acids: CSARLGRATNEKLFF.

This clonotype was counted ten times or more. The V gene is TRBV18, the J gene TRBJ1-1; a weak D match, TRBD1 (5 bases). The CDR3 extends over 15 amino acids. Germline assignment: CDR1 KGHSH and CDR2 LQKENI. V lost 0 bases and J lost 1, with 9 bases in between. The CDR3 spells CASSPPGAENTEAFF. The CDR3 DNA reads TGTGCCAGCTCACCACCAGGGGCGGAGAACACTGAAGCTTTCTTT.

The chain combines TRBV29-1 with TRBJ1-2; TRBD1 matches at 9 bases. Germline values: CDR1 SQVTM, CDR2 ANQGSEA. The CDR3 loop spans 14 amino acids. V lost 3 bases, J lost 4 bases, and 6 bases stayed unmatched. CDR3 in amino acids: CSVEGQGGSYGYTF. The CDR3 DNA reads as TGCAGCGTTGAGGGACAGGGAGGGTCCTATGGCTACACCTTC. The variable domain in full, with the rest retrieved from reference TRBV29-1 and TRBJ1-2, is SAVISQKPSRDICQRGTSLTIQCQVDSQVTMMFWYRQQPGQSLTLIATANQGSEATYESGFVIDKFPISRPNLTFSTLTVSNMSPEDSSIYLCSVEGQGGSYGYTFGSGTRLTVV.

In its sample, this clonotype was seen many times. The J gene is TRBJ2-3, the V gene TRBV12-3 or TRBV12-4; the match to TRBD1 covers 7 bases. The CDR3 runs to 16 residues. Trimming removed 5 bases from V and 0 bases from J; junction bases left unmatched: 8. In nucleotides, the CDR3 is TGTGCCAGCAGTGTTGACAGGGACACTAGCACAGATACGCAGTATTTT. This gives the protein CASSVDRDTSTDTQYF.

This clonotype was seen many times. The V gene is TRBV7-2, the J gene TRBJ2-3; tentatively, D is TRBD2 (6 bases). This CDR3 region has 15 residues. Germline V gene lookup returns CDR1 SGHTA and CDR2 FQGNSA. V was cut by 11 bases and J by 2 bases, with 20 bases left in between. CDR3 coding DNA: TGTGCCGGATCCGGGAGTAGCGTTTACACAGATACGCAGTATTTT. The encoded protein is CAGSGSSVYTDTQYF. Full variable domain (outside the CDR3, taken from reference TRBV7-2 and TRBJ2-3): GAGVSQSPSNKVTEKGKDVELRCDPISGHTALYWYRQSLGQGLEFLIYFQGNSAPDKSGLPSDRFSAERTGGSVSTLTIQRTQQEDSAVYLCAGSGSSVYTDTQYFGPGTRLTVL.

There are many counts of this clonotype. The rearrangement links TRBV10-3 to TRBJ2-7; D is perhaps TRBD1 (5 bases). Between the trimmed V and J ends, which lost 9 bases and 4 bases, there was a span of 10 bases. This CDR3 comprises 11 residues. Germline lookup yields CDR1 ENHRY and CDR2 SYGVKD. CDR3 residues: CAIRQSYEQYF. DNA of the CDR3: TGTGCCATTAGACAGTCTTACGAGCAGTACTTC.

The sample holds many counts of this clonotype. The genes are TRBV5-8 and TRBJ2-1; 7 positions match TRBD1. CDR1 is SGHTS and CDR2 is YDEGEE in the germline V gene. The CDR3 sequence is 13 residues long. The V gene end was trimmed by 5 bases and the J gene end by 8 bases; junction bases not matched to a gene: 7. The CDR3: CASSSQGTDEQFF. CDR3 DNA: TGTGCCAGCAGTTCACAGGGGACGGATGAGCAGTTCTTC.

This clonotype has at least ten counts. CDR3 loop: CASSPQLGRGSGANVLTF. CDR3 sequence (DNA): TGCGCCAGCAGCCCCCAGTTGGGCAGGGGCTCTGGGGCCAACGTCCTGACTTTC. The genes are TRBV5-1 and TRBJ2-6; tentative D call: TRBD1 (6 bases). Trimming took off 4 bases at V and 0 bases at J, with 17 bases between the two ends. Germline CDR1 and CDR2: SGHRS and YFSETQ. The CDR3 sequence is 18 residues long. Based on the CDR3 plus reference TRBV5-1 and TRBJ2-6, the full variable domain is KAGVTQTPRYLIKTRGQQVTLSCSPISGHRSVSWYQQTPGQGLQFLFEYFSETQRNKGNFPGRFSGRQFSNSRSEMNVSTLELGDSALYLCASSPQLGRGSGANVLTFGAGSRLTVL.

This clonotype was counted only a few times. V is TRBV6-5 and J is TRBJ1-3, with 8 bases identical to TRBD1. The V gene end was trimmed by 10 bases and the J gene end by 0 bases; junction bases not matched to a gene: 8. From germline, CDR1 is MNHEY and CDR2 SVGAGI. The CDR3 consists of 15 residues. The CDR3 loop is CATQGAHSSGNTIYF. The CDR3 nucleotides are TGTGCCACCCAGGGGGCGCATAGCTCTGGAAACACCATATATTTT.

In this sample, this clonotype turned up many times. The chain carries TRBV5-6 and TRBJ2-7; D possibly corresponds to TRBD2 (5 bases). The CDR3 is 14 amino acids. Trimming took 1 base from V and 6 from J, leaving 14 bases between them. From germline, CDR1 is SGHDT and CDR2 YYEEEE. The CDR3 loop reads CASSLSAGSGEQYF. CDR3 nucleotides: TGTGCCAGCAGCTTGTCGGCAGGCAGCGGCGAGCAGTACTTC.